Listed here are 20 T cell receptor beta chains from one sample, sequenced in a study of T cells in women clearing cervical HPV infection. Profiled with immunoSEQ multiplex PCR; TCRdb holds only in-frame clones, not every one. This table lists more than 20,000 clones. Input material: blood buffy coat. The receptors were gathered from a woman aged 18 to 75 with a cervical HPV16 infection that either progressed to CIN3+ or cleared (not recorded which).

About this clone: The junction differs from germline at one of its ends, possibly a read error. The read stops 3 residues short of the end of the CDR3; the missing end is completed from the germline J gene. This specimen includes other DNA sequences encoding the same CDR3. The chain is built from TRBV7-2 and TRBJ1-3; possibly TRBD1 for D (5 bases). The CDR3 extends over 15 amino acids. Germline CDR1 SGHTA, CDR2 FQGNSA. Incomplete CDR3 DNA: TGTGCCAGCAGCCAATCGCAGGGCTCTGGAAACACT. It yields the protein CASSQSQGSGNT. In full, the CDR3 is CASSQSQGSGNTIYF.

Points on this clone: Read sequence stops 3 residues before the CDR3 end, and the germline J gene provides the missing end. The chain employs TRBV5-1 and TRBJ2-2; TRBD1 is a possible D gene (5 bases). The CDR3 length is 15 residues. The V gene lost 5 bases and the J gene lost 4 bases, with 15 bases spanning the gap. Germline V gives CDR1 SGHRS, CDR2 YFSETQ. The CDR3 DNA, read in part, is TGCGCCAGCAGTAATGACAGAGCAGCCACCGGGGAG. Translation: CASSNDRAATGE. The whole CDR3 protein reads CASSNDRAATGELFF.

CDR3 DNA, as far as it was read: TGCGCCAGCAGCCCCCGACGAGGGGCTGGTGGC. Its translation is CASSPRRGAGG. The entire CDR3 is CASSPRRGAGGYTF. The V call is TRBV5-1, the J call TRBJ1-2; D possibly corresponds to TRBD1 (5 bases). The sequence runs out 3 residues before the end of the CDR3; the remainder is reconstructed from the germline J gene. From germline, CDR1 is SGHRS and CDR2 YFSETQ. Trimming removed 4 bases at V and 7 bases at J, with 17 bases between. This CDR3 region has 14 residues.

CDR3 amino acids: CSVSRPSDRSSYEQYF. CDR3 DNA, as far as it was read: TGCAGCGTTTCCAGGCCCAGCGACAGATCCTCCTACGAG. This chain connects TRBV29-1 to TRBJ2-7, with TRBD1 as a possible D gene (5 bases). Coverage ceases 3 residues before the CDR3 finishes, and the germline J gene fills in the end. V gave up 5 bases and J gave up 0 bases, with 20 bases separating them. The V gene's germline CDR1 is SQVTM and CDR2 ANQGSEA. The CDR3 contains 16 residues.

Remarks on this clone: The read finishes 3 residues shy of the CDR3 end, and the germline J gene is used to complete it. The chain is built from TRBV6-1 and TRBJ1-6, with D uncertain. The CDR3 sequence is 14 residues long. Trimming removed 3 bases at V and 3 bases at J, with 6 bases between. The germline CDR1 and CDR2 sequences are MNHNS and SASEGT. CDR3 DNA (partial): TGTGCCAGCAGTGACAGATTCTATAATTCACCC. This codes for CASSDRFYNSP. The complete CDR3 sequence is CASSDRFYNSPLHF.

In the case of this clone: The CDR3 end lies 3 residues beyond the end of the read and is filled in from the germline J gene. The chain uses TRBV10-3 and TRBJ2-7; D possibly corresponds to TRBD2 (6 bases). The CDR3 runs 17 residues. The germline gives CDR1 ENHRY, CDR2 SYGVKD. V lost 3 bases and J lost 0, with 18 bases in between. The CDR3 here is CAISDWRAGPLSYEQYF. The sequenced part of the CDR3 DNA is TGTGCCATCAGTGATTGGAGGGCAGGGCCCCTCTCCTACGAG.

On this clone: The read ends 3 residues shy of where the CDR3 ends; the end is completed using the germline J gene. The J gene is TRBJ2-5, the V gene TRBV4-1, with 9 positions matching TRBD1. CDR3 length: 16 residues. Germline V gene lookup returns CDR1 MGHRA and CDR2 YSYEKL. The CDR3 region is CASSHDTGGPKNTQYF. CDR3 bases read: TGCGCCAGCAGCCACGATACAGGGGGCCCTAAGAATACC.

Regarding this clone: The CDR3 end lies 3 residues beyond the end of the read and is filled in from the germline J gene. The rearrangement links TRBV20-1 to TRBJ2-3; possibly TRBD2 for D (7 bases). Germline lookup yields CDR1 DFQATT and CDR2 SNEGSKA (reference sequence). The CDR3 is made up of 15 amino acids. This CDR3 reads CSAREGGGAYETQYF. CDR3 bases read: TGCAGTGCTAGAGAAGGAGGGGGGGCTTATGAGACG.

As concerns this clone: The CDR3 end lies 3 residues beyond the end of the read and is filled in from the germline J gene. The chain uses TRBV5-1 and TRBJ2-5; D might be TRBD2 (6 bases). The CDR3 is 17 residues long. The V gene lost 0 bases and the J gene lost 3 bases, with 18 bases spanning the gap. From germline, CDR1 is SGHRS and CDR2 YFSETQ. The sequenced CDR3 bases are TGCGCCAGCAGCTTGGACTCCGGGACTTATCTAAAAGAGACC. It is translated as CASSLDSGTYLKET. The CDR3 reads in full as CASSLDSGTYLKETQYF.

Concerning this clone itself: The read terminates 3 residues ahead of where the CDR3 ends, so the germline J gene completes it. The J gene is TRBJ2-3, the V gene TRBV29-1; no clear D gene. The CDR3 has 11 amino acids. Germline lookup yields CDR1 SQVTM and CDR2 ANQGSEA. The CDR3 is CSVGPQETQYF. CDR3 bases read: TGCAGCGTAGGCCCACAAGAGACG.

Comments on this clone: Sequencing ends 3 residues short of the CDR3 end; the germline J gene provides the rest. V usage is TRBV18 and J usage is TRBJ1-4, with D uncertain. Germline V CDR1 and CDR2: KGHSH, LQKENI. The CDR3 consists of 13 residues. The V and J ends lost 4 bases and 8 bases respectively, with 11 bases between them. The CDR3 spells CASSQSAGEKLFF. The sequenced CDR3 bases are TGTGCCAGCTCACAATCAGCGGGGGAAAAA.

Points on this clone: The read halts 3 residues ahead of the CDR3 end, with the missing end drawn from the germline J gene. The chain carries TRBV19 and TRBJ2-5, with 12 bases matching TRBD2. Germline V gene sequence: CDR1 LNHDA, CDR2 SQIVND (reference sequence). The CDR3 loop spans 19 amino acids. The CDR3 loop reads CASSIAWTSGVAKTDTQYF. The sequenced CDR3 bases are TGTGCCAGTAGTATAGCGTGGACTAGCGGGGTCGCGAAGACAGATACC.

Details on this clone: The read ends 3 residues shy of where the CDR3 ends; the end is completed using the germline J gene. V is TRBV5-6 and J is TRBJ2-5, with unresolved D. The germline CDR1 and CDR2 sequences are SGHDT and YYEEEE. Trimming stripped 3 bases from V and 2 bases from J, with 8 bases between. This CDR3 contains 13 residues. The CDR3 loop is CASSYEVQETQYF. Incomplete CDR3 DNA: TGTGCCAGCAGCTATGAGGTACAAGAGACC. Full variable domain (outside the CDR3, taken from reference TRBV5-6 and TRBJ2-5): DAGVTQSPTHLIKTRGQQVTLRCSPKSGHDTVSWYQQALGQGPQFIFQYYEEEERQRGNFPDRFSGHQFPNYSSELNVNALLLGDSALYLCASSYEVQETQYFGPGTRLLVL.

Turning to this clone: Coverage ceases 3 residues before the CDR3 finishes, and the germline J gene fills in the end. V usage is TRBV19 and J usage is TRBJ1-1; 7 nucleotides align to TRBD1. The CDR3 length is 16 residues. Germline V gene data show CDR1 as LNHDA and CDR2 as SQIVND (reference sequence). V trimming: 7 bases; J trimming: 1 base; junction bases outside the gene matches: 12. CDR3 sequence reads: CASKWDPRTGNTEAFF. CDR3 DNA, as far as it was read: TGTGCCAGTAAGTGGGATCCTCGGACAGGGAACACTGAA. Together with reference TRBV19 and TRBJ1-1, the CDR3 gives the full variable domain: DGGITQSPKYLFRKEGQNVTLSCEQNLNHDAMYWYRQDPGQGLRLIYYSQIVNDFQKGDIAEGYSVSREKKESFPLTVTSAQKNPTAFYLCASKWDPRTGNTEAFFGQGTRLTVV.

As concerns this clone: The CDR3 extends 3 residues past the end of the read, so its final part is completed from the germline J gene. The genes are TRBV7-9 and TRBJ1-1; the match to TRBD1 covers 8 bases. This CDR3 has 13 amino acids. The ends lost 5 bases at V and 7 bases at J; junction bases unmatched: 6. Germline CDR1 SEHNR, CDR2 FQNEAQ (reference sequence). CDR3 amino acids: CASSNYGQGEAFF. The sequenced CDR3 bases are TGTGCCAGCAGCAACTACGGACAGGGTGAA.

A word on this clone: The CDR3 end falls 3 residues outside the read, so it is completed with the germline J gene. The chain couples TRBV12-3 or TRBV12-4 to TRBJ2-1; 8 bases line up with TRBD2. The CDR3 is made up of 17 amino acids. The J segment lost 3 bases and the V segment lost 4 bases, leaving 11 bases of the junction unmatched. CDR3 amino acids: CASSSRGGEGRYNEQFF. The part of the CDR3 DNA that was read is TGTGCCAGCAGTTCCCGGGGGGGGGAGGGCCGCTACAATGAG.

On this clone itself: The read comes to an end 3 residues before the CDR3 does, leaving the germline J gene to fill in the end. The chain is built from TRBV19 and TRBJ2-5; 7 bases map to TRBD1. The V gene's germline CDR1 is LNHDA and CDR2 SQIVND (reference sequence). V shed 3 bases and J 1 base; nucleotides not matched to a gene: 5. This CDR3 spans 15 amino acids. The CDR3 is CASSMPGQLQETQYF. The sequenced CDR3 bases are TGTGCCAGTAGTATGCCGGGACAGCTCCAAGAGACC. The variable domain in full, with the rest retrieved from reference TRBV19 and TRBJ2-5, is DGGITQSPKYLFRKEGQNVTLSCEQNLNHDAMYWYRQDPGQGLRLIYYSQIVNDFQKGDIAEGYSVSREKKESFPLTVTSAQKNPTAFYLCASSMPGQLQETQYFGPGTRLLVL.

In regard to this clone: From the germline J gene comes the end of the CDR3, since the read stops 3 residues before it. This sequence joins TRBV18 and TRBJ1-3; 7 bases match TRBD1. The germline CDR1 and CDR2 sequences are KGHSH and LQKENI. The V and J ends lost 3 bases and 1 base, in that order; junction bases with no gene match: 6. The CDR3 length is 16 residues. CDR3 sequence reads: CASSPGTDVSGNTIYF. CDR3 DNA (partial): TGTGCCAGCTCACCCGGGACAGACGTTTCTGGAAACACC.

In the case of this clone: Read sequence stops 3 residues before the CDR3 end, and the germline J gene provides the missing end. The chain employs TRBV7-6 and TRBJ2-3, with TRBD2 matching over 11 bases. The CDR3 consists of 16 residues. The germline gives CDR1 SGHVS, CDR2 FNYEAQ. V shed 5 bases, J shed 2 bases, and the junction held 6 bases outside the gene matches. CDR3 bases read: TGTGCCAGCAGCCCGGCTAGCGGGAGGTACACAGATACG. Encoded protein: CASSPASGRYTDT. The full CDR3 protein reads CASSPASGRYTDTQYF. Full variable domain (remainder filled in from reference TRBV7-6 and TRBJ2-3): GAGVSQSPRYKVTKRGQDVALRCDPISGHVSLYWYRQALGQGPEFLTYFNYEAQQDKSGLPNDRFSAERPEGSISTLTIQRTEQRDSAMYRCASSPASGRYTDTQYFGPGTRLTVL.

Turning to this clone: The read comes to an end 3 residues before the CDR3 does, leaving the germline J gene to fill in the end. This chain connects TRBV7-2 to TRBJ1-4; D is unclear. This CDR3 has 13 amino acids. Germline V gene lookup returns CDR1 SGHTA and CDR2 FQGNSA. V dropped 7 bases and J dropped 5 bases, with 11 bases sitting between them. The CDR3 is CASMGSGNEKLFF. The sequenced part of the CDR3 DNA is TGTGCCAGCATGGGGAGCGGAAATGAAAAA.